The 10 T cell receptor beta chains reported below all come from one sample, sequenced in a study of T cell changes during pregnancy in multiple sclerosis. Clones were read by immunoSEQ multiplex PCR, and TCRdb kept only the in-frame ones, dropping some. The data contain about 130,000 clones, roughly 95% of them seen just once; the ten biggest clones take up 0.44%. The sequenced sample was peripheral blood, obtained after pregnancy. Source of these receptors: a female donor with multiple sclerosis, enrolled in a pregnancy study.

This chain uses TRBV30 with TRBJ2-5, with D uncertain. CDR3 length: 11 residues. The germline V gene has CDR1 GTSNPN and CDR2 SVGIG (reference sequence). The CDR3 here is CALGSDETQYF. The DNA for the CDR3 is TGTGCTCTCGGAAGCGATGAAACCCAGTACTTC.

The J gene is TRBJ2-1, the V gene TRBV9, with 7 positions matching TRBD2. Germline CDR1 and CDR2: SGDLS and YYNGEE. This CDR3 is built from 16 residues. The V gene end was trimmed by 2 bases and the J gene end by 0 bases; junction bases not matched to a gene: 5. CDR3 bases: TGTGCCAGCAGCGTCCTAGCGGTCAGCTCCTACAATGAGCAGTTCTTC. Translated: CASSVLAVSSYNEQFF.

The chain couples TRBV28 to TRBJ2-2; 8 bases are shared with TRBD2. The CDR3 sequence is 14 residues long. Germline V lookup: CDR1 MDHEN, CDR2 SYDVKM. The junction had 0 bases not matched to a gene; V was cut back by 6 bases and J by 0 bases. For the CDR3, the DNA is TGTGCCAGCAGACTAGCGGCGAACACCGGGGAGCTGTTTTTT. The encoded protein is CASRLAANTGELFF.

This chain links TRBV28 with TRBJ2-1, with 10 bases aligning to TRBD2. J lost 6 bases, V lost 2 bases, and 10 bases had no gene match. The germline V gene encodes CDR1 MDHEN and CDR2 SYDVKM. This CDR3 is built from 17 residues. In DNA, the CDR3 is TGTGCCAGCAGTTTAACCCAGGGACTAGCGCGGCCCAATGAGCAGTTCTTC. Protein sequence: CASSLTQGLARPNEQFF.

The chain uses TRBV7-9 and TRBJ2-1, with a weak D call TRBD1 (6 bases). The V gene lost 5 bases and the J gene lost 15 bases, with 26 bases spanning the gap. Looked up from germline, CDR1 is SEHNR and CDR2 is FQNEAQ (reference sequence). The CDR3 sequence is 15 residues long. The chain's CDR3 is CASSPSGSRQAEAFF. The CDR3 region has the DNA TGTGCCAGCAGCCCCTCGGGGTCCAGACAGGCGGAGGCGTTCTTC.

The V call is TRBV11-1, the J call TRBJ2-7; TRBD1 agrees at 7 bases. With 0 bases clipped from V and 8 bases from J, the junction kept 10 bases outside the gene matches. There are 15 residues in the CDR3. The germline V gene encodes CDR1 SGHAT and CDR2 FQDESV (reference sequence). The CDR3 DNA is TGTGCCAGCAGCTTAGCCGGGCAGGGGGTGTTACAGCAGTACTTC. Encoded protein: CASSLAGQGVLQQYF.

This CDR3 is CAISESIPLAGNTDTQYF. The CDR3 coding sequence is TGTGCCATCAGTGAGTCGATCCCGCTAGCGGGAAACACAGATACGCAGTATTTT. The V call is TRBV10-3, the J call TRBJ2-3, with 9 bases matching TRBD2. This CDR3 region has 18 residues. Germline loops: CDR1 ENHRY, CDR2 SYGVKD. V lost 0 bases and J lost 2; bases outside the gene matches: 9.

Only one count was recorded for this clone. This chain connects TRBV2 to TRBJ1-2; TRBD1 is a possible D gene (6 bases). Germline CDR1 SNHLY, CDR2 FYNNEI. The CDR3 has 13 residues. V gave up 2 bases and J gave up 2 bases, with 6 bases separating them. The CDR3 region is CASSERGNYGYTF. CDR3 nucleotides: TGTGCCAGCAGTGAAAGGGGGAACTATGGCTACACCTTC.

The chain joins TRBV4-1 to TRBJ1-2; 8 bases match TRBD1. Germline loops: CDR1 MGHRA, CDR2 YSYEKL. J lost 6 bases, V lost 6 bases, and 6 bases had no gene match. The CDR3 length is 13 residues. DNA for the CDR3: TGCGCCAGCAGTCCAGGGGGCGCCGATGGCTACACCTTC. Translation gives CASSPGGADGYTF.

The V call is TRBV28, the J call TRBJ1-4; D is possibly TRBD1 (5 bases). V gave up 5 bases and J gave up 13 bases, with 17 bases separating them. The CDR3 covers 13 residues. Germline V gives CDR1 MDHEN, CDR2 SYDVKM. CDR3 DNA sequence: TGTGCCAGCAGTCCTACCCCGGGACTGGGACTGTTTTTT. This sequence encodes CASSPTPGLGLFF. The variable domain in full, with the rest retrieved from reference TRBV28 and TRBJ1-4, is DVKVTQSSRYLVKRTGEKVFLECVQDMDHENMFWYRQDPGLGLRLIYFSYDVKMKEKGDIPEGYSVSREKKERFSLILESASTNQTSMYLCASSPTPGLGLFFGSGTQLSVL.